Detailed here is one TCR beta chain. The antigen is not known. RNA was isolated and reverse transcribed to cDNA, the sequencing template. Data came from immunoSEQ multiplex PCR; TCRdb stores just in-frame clones and leaves some out. This table holds 150,000 or so clones, more than 45% found once. The sample comes from a study of CD8+ T cells in alopecia areata. General study results and limits: Greater clonality was observed in lesional scalp samples, especially alopecia totalis/universalis, versus normal scalp.

CDR1 and CDR2 (germline): SQVTM, ANQGSEA. Deletions cut 5 bases from V and 6 bases from J, with 10 bases between. The CDR3 length is 11 residues. The source of this sequence is a human donor with alopecia areata. Sequences were obtained from CD4+ T cells sorted from blood. The rearrangement uses TRBV29-1 and TRBJ1-2, with TRBD1 as a possible D gene (5 bases). CDR3 amino acids: CSVLGGDGYTF. In DNA form, the CDR3 reads TGCAGCGTTTTAGGAGGGGATGGCTACACCTTC.